The 17 T cell receptor beta chains given below trace back to one sample, sequenced in a study of shared clonotypes between healthy human individuals. The assay was immunoSEQ multiplex PCR, and TCRdb's table has in-frame clones only and misses some. This table holds 1 million to 1.2 million clones, about 80% found once. The sample comprised memory CD4+ T cells from PBMCs. Subset reported: CD45RA-negative fraction. These receptor sequences come from a young man in good health. Some clones in this sample may be carry-over from other donors' samples.

This chain links TRBV11-2 with TRBJ2-1; TRBD2 might be the D (6 bases). This CDR3 comprises 18 residues. With 5 bases removed from V and 3 bases from J, the gap between germline ends came to 23 bases. Germline values: CDR1 SGHAT, CDR2 FQNNGV. The chain's CDR3 is CASSLNRLGLGVYNEQFF. For the CDR3, the DNA is TGTGCCAGCAGCCTAAACCGACTGGGACTTGGGGTCTACAATGAGCAGTTCTTC.

This chain connects TRBV19 to TRBJ2-7; TRBD1 agrees at 12 bases. Germline V gives CDR1 LNHDA, CDR2 SQIVND (reference sequence). V was clipped by 10 bases and J by 6 bases; unmatched bases: 7. The CDR3 extends over 13 amino acids. CDR3 loop: CATQGQGAVEQYF. CDR3 coding DNA: TGTGCCACCCAGGGACAGGGGGCAGTCGAGCAGTACTTC. Supplemented by reference TRBV19 and TRBJ2-7, the full variable domain reads DGGITQSPKYLFRKEGQNVTLSCEQNLNHDAMYWYRQDPGQGLRLIYYSQIVNDFQKGDIAEGYSVSREKKESFPLTVTSAQKNPTAFYLCATQGQGAVEQYFGPGTRLTVT.

The CDR3 nucleotides read TGTGCCAGCAGTCTACCGTCCGGGCCCCAGCATTTT. It yields the protein CASSLPSGPQHF. The gene calls are TRBV27 and TRBJ1-5; D is unresolved. This CDR3 contains 12 residues. From germline, CDR1 is MNHEY and CDR2 SMNVEV (reference sequence). Between the trimmed V and J ends, which lost 5 bases and 9 bases, there was a span of 11 bases.

At least ten counts were recorded for this clone. V gene TRBV2 combines with J gene TRBJ2-3; D not resolved. Germline V gene lookup returns CDR1 SNHLY and CDR2 FYNNEI. CDR3 length: 12 residues. Between the trimmed V and J ends, which lost 7 bases and 9 bases, there was a span of 14 bases. As DNA, the CDR3 is TGTGCCAGCAATAACCCCGGTCGGACGCAGTATTTT. It encodes CASNNPGRTQYF.

The chain couples TRBV6-5 to TRBJ2-2, with 7 bases identical to TRBD2. Looked up from germline, CDR1 is MNHEY and CDR2 is SVGAGI. V dropped 0 bases and J dropped 6; count of bases not matched to a gene: 7. The CDR3 totals 16 residues. The CDR3 spells CASSYSGALAAGELFF. CDR3 coding DNA: TGTGCCAGCAGTTACTCCGGAGCGCTAGCGGCCGGGGAGCTGTTTTTT.

The chain links TRBV6-1 to TRBJ2-5, with TRBD2 matching over 7 bases. The CDR3 sequence is 16 residues long. The V gene's germline CDR1 is MNHNS and CDR2 SASEGT. V was pared by 1 base and J by 5 bases, with 10 bases of the junction left unmatched. CDR3 in DNA: TGTGCCAGCAGTGAAGTGGGTGGGAGGGTTAGGGAGACCCAGTACTTC. Translated, it gives CASSEVGGRVRETQYF.

The J gene is TRBJ2-7, the V gene TRBV18, with D hard to call. V was trimmed by 2 bases and J by 2 bases, leaving 10 bases between them. Germline values: CDR1 KGHSH, CDR2 LQKENI. This CDR3 has 14 residues. The CDR3 region is CASSPGESTYEQYF. Written as DNA, the CDR3 is TGTGCCAGCTCACCAGGGGAAAGCACCTACGAGCAGTACTTC.

This chain connects TRBV9 to TRBJ2-3; D gene ambiguous. The CDR3 totals 14 residues. V lost 0 bases to trimming and J lost 4 bases, with 9 bases between them. In germline, CDR1 is SGDLS, CDR2 YYNGEE. The CDR3 DNA reads as TGTGCCAGCAGCGTAGAAGAGCTGCCAGATACGCAGTATTTT. This sequence encodes CASSVEELPDTQYF.

The chain carries TRBV2 and TRBJ1-2; no clear D gene. The germline V and J ends were trimmed by 4 bases and 2 bases, with 8 bases remaining between them. The CDR3 runs to 13 residues. Germline V CDR1 and CDR2: SNHLY, FYNNEI. The CDR3 loop is CASSGGRNYGYTF. The CDR3 DNA follows: TGTGCCAGCAGTGGAGGACGGAACTATGGCTACACCTTC.

The chain joins TRBV6-1 to TRBJ1-5, with D unresolved. Germline V gene data show CDR1 as MNHNS and CDR2 as SASEGT. This CDR3 contains 16 residues. Trimming removed 2 bases at V and 5 bases at J, with 16 bases between. The CDR3 bases are TGTGCCAGCAGTGAATACGGGCGGATCTTCCATCAGCCCCAGCATTTT. Protein sequence: CASSEYGRIFHQPQHF.

The rearrangement links TRBV5-1 to TRBJ2-7; 8 bases are a match to TRBD1. This CDR3 has 15 amino acids. V dropped 4 bases and J dropped 5; count of bases not matched to a gene: 11. Germline V gene sequence: CDR1 SGHRS, CDR2 YFSETQ. The CDR3 spells CASSPRIGQGDEQYF. CDR3 coding DNA: TGCGCCAGCAGCCCGCGCATCGGACAGGGCGACGAGCAGTACTTC.

This clone came up a few times. Other DNA sequences in this specimen translate into the identical CDR3. The chain employs TRBV6-6 and TRBJ2-5; TRBD1 might be the D (6 bases). CDR3 length: 12 amino acids. Germline CDR1 MNHNY, CDR2 SVGAGI (reference sequence). Trimming cost V 5 bases and J 4 bases, with 8 bases left between them. The CDR3: CASSPGVETQYF. DNA for the CDR3: TGTGCCAGCAGTCCAGGGGTAGAGACCCAGTACTTC.

Points on this clone: Other nucleotide sequences from this sample produce the same CDR3. The V and J genes are TRBV9 and TRBJ1-3, with D possibly matching TRBD1 (5 bases). The CDR3 runs 15 residues. Trimming left V 2 bases short and J 1 base short, with 10 bases between. Germline loops: CDR1 SGDLS, CDR2 YYNGEE. The CDR3 DNA is TGTGCCAGCAGCGTCCTTGGGGGTTCTGGAAACACCATATATTTT. It codes for CASSVLGGSGNTIYF.

The V gene is TRBV19, the J gene TRBJ2-2; a possible D gene is TRBD1 (5 bases). V dropped 4 bases and J dropped 2 bases, with 17 bases sitting between them. This CDR3 has 17 amino acids. Germline V gene data show CDR1 as LNHDA and CDR2 as SQIVND (reference sequence). The chain's CDR3 is CASSTTAGRINTGELFF. In DNA, the CDR3 is TGTGCCAGTAGTACGACCGCAGGGCGGATAAACACCGGGGAGCTGTTTTTT. Full variable domain (outside the CDR3, taken from reference TRBV19 and TRBJ2-2): DGGITQSPKYLFRKEGQNVTLSCEQNLNHDAMYWYRQDPGQGLRLIYYSQIVNDFQKGDIAEGYSVSREKKESFPLTVTSAQKNPTAFYLCASSTTAGRINTGELFFGEGSRLTVL.

The chain employs TRBV28 and TRBJ2-7; 9 bases fit TRBD1. The trim removed 5 bases at V and 3 bases at J, leaving 5 bases unmatched. Germline CDR1 is MDHEN and CDR2 is SYDVKM. The CDR3 totals 14 residues. CDR3 nucleotides: TGTGCCAGCAGTCCGACAGGGGGGGGCTACGAGCAGTACTTC. It is translated as CASSPTGGGYEQYF.

The chain joins TRBV5-1 to TRBJ1-3; 8 bases map to TRBD1. This CDR3 contains 17 residues. From germline, CDR1 is SGHRS and CDR2 YFSETQ. V was pared by 4 bases and J by 0 bases, with 9 bases of the junction left unmatched. CDR3 DNA sequence: TGCGCCAGCAGCCTAAGGACAGGGCCTAGCTCTGGAAACACCATATATTTT. This translates into CASSLRTGPSSGNTIYF.

This clone was counted only a few times. The chain couples TRBV7-3 to TRBJ1-5; D unresolved. This CDR3 has 15 amino acids. Per germline, CDR1 SGHTA and CDR2 FQGTGA. V gave up 2 bases and J gave up 2 bases, with 10 bases separating them. The DNA for the CDR3 is TGTGCCAGCAGCTTAGAGGGCCGGGGCAATCAGCCCCAGCATTTT. Residues: CASSLEGRGNQPQHF. Together with reference TRBV7-3 and TRBJ1-5, the CDR3 gives the full variable domain: GAGVSQTPSNKVTEKGKYVELRCDPISGHTALYWYRQSLGQGPEFLIYFQGTGAADDSGLPNDRFFAVRPEGSVSTLKIQRTERGDSAVYLCASSLEGRGNQPQHFGDGTRLSIL.